These 19 T cell receptor beta chains share one sample of origin, sequenced in a study of control samples from healthy donors and cancer patients. The repertoire was sequenced with immunoSEQ multiplex PCR; TCRdb's copy has only in-frame clones and lacks some. The sample consists of about 160,000 clones, about 94% of them appearing once. Sequenced: PBMCs. These receptors were collected from a man aged 55 to 70 with colorectal cancer.

This clone was picked up a small number of times. The chain combines TRBV6-1 with TRBJ1-5; D not resolved. CDR1 and CDR2 from the germline V gene are MNHNS and SASEGT. The CDR3 has 14 amino acids. V lost 1 base, J lost 7 bases, and 11 bases lay in between. For the CDR3, the DNA is TGTGCCAGCAGTGAAGTGGGATATCCCCAGCCCCAGCATTTT. This sequence encodes CASSEVGYPQPQHF.

The rearrangement joins TRBV6-5 to TRBJ2-1; TRBD2 matches at 9 bases. Germline values: CDR1 MNHEY, CDR2 SVGAGI. The CDR3 contains 14 residues. V lost 10 bases and J lost 6; bases outside the gene matches: 10. CDR3 DNA: TGTGCCACAATCGTGTGGACTAGCGTCAATGAGCAGTTCTTC. Translation gives CATIVWTSVNEQFF.

The chain joins TRBV4-1 to TRBJ2-7; unclear D gene. The CDR3 extends over 16 amino acids. Germline V gene sequence: CDR1 MGHRA, CDR2 YSYEKL. V lost 1 base and J 0 bases, leaving 13 bases between the germline ends. The CDR3 is CASSQAHGPSSYEQYF. The CDR3 DNA sequence: TGCGCCAGCAGCCAAGCCCACGGGCCCAGCTCCTACGAGCAGTACTTC.

The chain recombines TRBV11-2 with TRBJ2-3; the match to TRBD2 covers 15 bases. CDR1 is SGHAT, CDR2 FQNNGV, per germline. The CDR3 covers 16 residues. The trim removed 6 bases at V and 7 bases at J, leaving 8 bases unmatched. This CDR3 reads CASRSPGLAGGNTQYF. The CDR3 coding sequence is TGTGCCAGCAGATCCCCGGGACTAGCGGGGGGAAATACGCAGTATTTT.

The V and J genes are TRBV2 and TRBJ1-5; the match to TRBD1 covers 7 bases. The V and J ends lost 6 bases and 0 bases, in that order; junction bases with no gene match: 5. CDR3 length: 15 residues. The germline V gene has CDR1 SNHLY and CDR2 FYNNEI. CDR3 sequence (DNA): TGTGCCAGCAGCTTTACAGGGGATAGCAATCAGCCCCAGCATTTT. It codes for CASSFTGDSNQPQHF.

This chain links TRBV2 with TRBJ1-5, with D uncertain. Trimming took 6 bases from V and 0 from J, leaving 9 bases between them. From germline, CDR1 is SNHLY and CDR2 FYNNEI. The CDR3 is 14 amino acids. CDR3 sequence (DNA): TGTGCCAGCAGGGAGGGTTATAGCAATCAGCCCCAGCATTTT. It specifies CASREGYSNQPQHF.

This sequence joins TRBV12-5 and TRBJ1-5, with unresolved D. The CDR3 is 13 residues long. CDR1 is LGHNT, CDR2 FRNRAP, per germline. V was trimmed by 1 base and J by 6 bases, leaving 7 bases between them. Here the CDR3 reads CASGLDGSQPQHF. The DNA of the CDR3 is TGTGCTAGTGGTTTGGACGGTTCTCAGCCCCAGCATTTT.

The gene calls are TRBV7-2 and TRBJ1-1; 8 positions match TRBD1. Germline-derived CDR1 and CDR2 are SGHTA and FQGNSA. The CDR3 contains 15 residues. With V trimmed by 1 base and J by 5 bases, 6 bases remained unmatched. Here the CDR3 reads CASSLVGQGRTEAFF. As DNA, the CDR3 is TGTGCCAGCAGCTTAGTTGGACAGGGAAGGACTGAAGCTTTCTTT.

The chain has TRBV2 and TRBJ2-7, with D tentatively TRBD1 or TRBD2 (5 bases each). The germline V gene encodes CDR1 SNHLY and CDR2 FYNNEI. The CDR3 has 12 residues. V gave up 6 bases and J gave up 3 bases, with 9 bases separating them. The CDR3 region has the DNA TGTGCCAGCAGCCGGGACGGCTACGAGCAGTACTTC. Its protein is CASSRDGYEQYF.

The chain combines TRBV21-1 with TRBJ2-1; the DNA was not used to check the table's D call, TRBD2. TRBV21-1 is assigned pseudogene status. The CDR3 sequence is 16 residues long. The chain's CDR3 is CASSNQERGAHNEQFF. Written as DNA, the CDR3 is TGTGCCAGCAGCAACCAGGAGCGGGGCGCCCACAATGAGCAGTTCTTC.

This chain joins TRBV5-4 and TRBJ1-1, with D perhaps matching TRBD1 (6 bases). This CDR3 has 14 amino acids. With 0 bases removed from V and 3 bases from J, the gap between germline ends came to 9 bases. The germline CDR1 and CDR2 sequences are SGHNT and YYREEE (reference sequence). In nucleotides, the CDR3 is TGTGCCAGCAGCTTGGAAGGGGGGGACACTGAAGCTTTCTTT. Translation: CASSLEGGDTEAFF.

Points on this clone: The sample carries other DNA sequences with the same CDR3. The chain recombines TRBV5-1 with TRBJ2-7; 9 bases agree with TRBD1. V dropped 0 bases and J dropped 5; count of bases not matched to a gene: 3. The CDR3 has 14 amino acids. CDR1 and CDR2 from the germline V gene are SGHRS and YFSETQ. The CDR3 reads CASSLGQGVDEQYF. The CDR3 nucleotides read TGCGCCAGCAGCTTGGGACAGGGGGTCGACGAGCAGTACTTC.

The gene calls are TRBV3-1 (or the pseudogene TRBV3-2) and TRBJ2-7; 9 positions match TRBD2. From germline, CDR1 is LGHDT and CDR2 YNNKEL (reference sequence). V gave up 5 bases and J gave up 6 bases; unmatched junction bases: 5. CDR3 length: 13 amino acids. CDR3 DNA sequence: TGTGCCAGCAGCGCTTTAGCGGGGGTCGAGCAGTACTTC. This codes for CASSALAGVEQYF.

This chain connects TRBV4-3 to TRBJ1-2, with D unresolved. V lost 0 bases, J lost 8 bases, and 10 bases lay in between. Germline V lookup: CDR1 LGHNA, CDR2 YSLEER. The CDR3 length is 13 residues. The CDR3 nucleotides read TGCGCCAGCAGCCAAGATCTGGGCCGAGGCTACACCTTC. Amino acids: CASSQDLGRGYTF.

The chain recombines TRBV24-1 with TRBJ1-2; D call uncertain. The V and J ends lost 12 bases and 6 bases respectively, with 16 bases between them. Per germline, CDR1 KGHDR and CDR2 SFDVKD. The CDR3 length is 12 residues. The CDR3 bases are TGTGCCGTCGAGGACGGGGAGGATGGCTACACCTTC. Translated, it gives CAVEDGEDGYTF.

The chain recombines TRBV4-2 with TRBJ1-1; no reliable D call. V lost 0 bases and J 0 bases, leaving 14 bases between the germline ends. The CDR3 sequence is 17 residues long. From germline, CDR1 is LGHNA and CDR2 YNFKEQ. In DNA, the CDR3 is TGTGCCAGCAGCCAAGATCGAGGGTTCGCCATGAACACTGAAGCTTTCTTT. As protein: CASSQDRGFAMNTEAFF.

V gene TRBV10-2 combines with J gene TRBJ1-2, with D tentatively TRBD1 (6 bases). The CDR3 has 13 amino acids. Germline V gives CDR1 WSHSY, CDR2 SAAADI. V was trimmed by 4 bases and J by 4 bases, leaving 10 bases between them. The CDR3 nucleotides are TGCGCCAGCAGTGCGCAGGGGAGCTATGGCTACACCTTC. This translates into CASSAQGSYGYTF.

The rearrangement joins TRBV10-3 to TRBJ2-1; TRBD1 matches 9 bases. CDR1 ENHRY and CDR2 SYGVKD come from the germline V gene. CDR3 size: 12 residues. The junction had 7 bases not matched to a gene; V was cut back by 6 bases and J by 13 bases. In DNA, the CDR3 is TGTGCCATCAGATTTACAGGGGGCGGTCAGTTCTTC. As protein: CAIRFTGGGQFF.

The gene calls are TRBV19 and TRBJ2-1; D is undetermined. Germline-derived CDR1 and CDR2 are LNHDA and SQIVND (reference sequence). V gave up 6 bases and J gave up 2 bases, with 8 bases separating them. The CDR3 sequence is 13 residues long. CDR3 in amino acids: CASRPSAYNEQFF. The CDR3 coding sequence is TGTGCCAGTAGACCCAGCGCCTACAATGAGCAGTTCTTC.